Listed below are T cell receptor beta chains from one sample, sequenced in a study of response to subunit inactivated influenza vaccine. TCRdb re-analysed the RT-PCR reads in MiXCR, keeping a single row per CDR3 protein. The table shows 800,000 or so distinct CDR3 sequences, with over 20% occurring only once. The sequencing here drew on PBMCs from blood, taken 5 days after vaccination. These receptors were taken from a man in his fifties or sixties who received an inactivated influenza vaccine. Both conserved end residues are trimmed from each CDR3.

>TRBV6-1
ASKKDYYNEQF
>TRBV5-1
ASSPRSRVRETQY
>TRBV5-1
ASKASRETQY
>TRBV7-2
ASSLTSALQETQY
>TRBV20-1
SASRGRDRSYEQY
>TRBV20-1
SARDPRGANTDTQY
>TRBV12-3/TRBV12-4
ASSGTGANTGELF
>TRBV3-1
ASSPGLKRNEQF
>TRBV7-2
ASSLMAGVNTGELF
>TRBV6-6
ASNFVAYNEQF
>TRBV5-1
ASSAGLLDRGNEQF
>TRBV3-1
ASSQDTGGRGDTQY
>TRBV28
ASSWRSGRAPGANVLT
>TRBV4-3
ASSKIGGKLF
>TRBV15
ATSRDPTATEQY
>TRBV4-2
ASSQGVAGKSQETQY
>TRBV25-1
ASSVTGTGWETQY
>TRBV5-1
ASSRRGQANTGELF
>TRBV11-2
ASSLGPSGGVNIQY
>TRBV6-5
ASSYSPSQLKLYEQY
>TRBV9
ASSGGVQETQY
>TRBV20-1
SAGRPGTWSYEQY
>TRBV20-1
SAGGAGTGYEQF
>TRBV10-3
AISDGGLRNTIY
>TRBV19
ASSPRASDTQY
>TRBV5-1
ASSLPGVETQY
>TRBV4-3
ASSQDPASGGRYNEQF
>TRBV7-9
ASSTRTGRTSYEQY
>TRBV20-1
SGSGGGTGELF
>TRBV7-9
ASSWTGAHNEQF
>TRBV7-2
ASSLGARSSTDTQY
>TRBV29-1
SVRTGTDNSYEQY
>TRBV29-1
SVEGPGDTQY
>TRBV3-1
ASSQRGPGEQY
>TRBV29-1
SVESVQGGEQY
>TRBV4-1
ASSLDMQQSPLH
>TRBV5-1
ASSPGQGLTEAF
>TRBV20-1
SARDGDSYNEQF
>TRBV20-1
SASHLYEQY
>TRBV29-1
SVERQETQY
>TRBV18
ASSPPRVGSPEAF